This record concerns one TCR beta chain sequence. Trimming took off 1 base at V and 7 bases at J, with 8 bases between the two ends. This CDR3 has 14 residues. Germline CDR1 SGHAT, CDR2 FQNNGV. The data derive from a study of T cell responses to AZD1222 COVID-19 vaccine. Repertoires were generated with immunoSEQ multiplex PCR, while TCRdb's copy carries only in-frame clones and drops some. The table lists some 140,000 clones, around 90% of them singletons. The specimen comprised peripheral blood, sampled on day 0 of AZD1222 vaccination. The TCR originated in an adult in good health. The chain links TRBV11-2 to TRBJ1-6; no reliable D call. The CDR3 nucleotides read TGTGCCAGCAGCTTAGGGACGGTGAATTCACCCCTCCACTTT. Translating it yields CASSLGTVNSPLHF.